The clone carrying this TCR beta chain has ten or more counts. Its matching antigen is unknown. The sample is drawn from a study of read filtering for tumor transcriptome and immune sequencing. Study as a whole: Patients were about 18 male and approximately 15 female, mean age 65.9 years, range about 45 to 85.

After removal of 6 bases from V and 4 bases from J, the junction contained 6 bases not matched to a gene. This CDR3 contains 13 residues. Germline V CDR1 and CDR2: DFQATT, SNEGSKA (reference sequence). This library used approximately 390 ng RNA and molecular barcoded adaptors spanning alpha/delta and beta/gamma chains. TCRdb reprocessed the reads via MiXCR and lists one record per CDR3 protein. The table has 45,000 to 50,000 distinct CDR3 sequences, 12% seen once. Study findings and constraints: IR-seq and RNA-seq agreed better without single-read clonotypes.

Sample: a population of CD138-negative cells sorted from bone marrow. The sequence came from a donor at least 40 years old with multiple myeloma. This rearrangement joins TRBV20-1 to TRBJ2-7, with 10 bases that match TRBD1. The CDR3 DNA sequence: TGCAGTGCCAGACAGGGGGCAGGGTACGAGCAGTACTTC. It translates to CSARQGAGYEQYF.